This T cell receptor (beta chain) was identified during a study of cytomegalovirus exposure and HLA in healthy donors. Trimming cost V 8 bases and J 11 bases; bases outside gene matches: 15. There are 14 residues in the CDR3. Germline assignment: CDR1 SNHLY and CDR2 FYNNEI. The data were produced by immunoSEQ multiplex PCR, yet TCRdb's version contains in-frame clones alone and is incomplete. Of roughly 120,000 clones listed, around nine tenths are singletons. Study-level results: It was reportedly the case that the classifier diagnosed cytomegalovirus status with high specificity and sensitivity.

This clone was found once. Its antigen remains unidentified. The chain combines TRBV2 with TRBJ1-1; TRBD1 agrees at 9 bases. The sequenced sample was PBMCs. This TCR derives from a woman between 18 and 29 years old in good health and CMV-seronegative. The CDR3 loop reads CASVSRDRAMRAFF. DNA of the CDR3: TGTGCCAGCGTTTCCCGGGACAGGGCGATGAGGGCTTTCTTT. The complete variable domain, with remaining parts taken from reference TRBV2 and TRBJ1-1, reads EPEVTQTPSHQVTQMGQEVILRCVPISNHLYFYWYRQILGQKVEFLVSFYNNEISEKSEIFDDQFSVERPDGSNFTLKIRSTKLEDSAMYFCASVSRDRAMRAFFGQGTRLTVV.